This T cell receptor beta chain was profiled in a study of blood T cells in healthy people across ages. Study-level points and caveats: Strong correlation was found linking TCR beta diversity to naive T cell percentage.

This clonotype was seen many times. Its antigen is currently unknown. Through a sample-barcoded 5' primer and a J-beta primer mix, a second PCR was run for about 6 to 11 cycles. TCRdb processed the 5' RACE reads anew with MiXCR; each CDR3 protein has one entry. In the table there are about 1.8 million distinct CDR3 sequences, about 50% of which are singletons. The germline V gene has CDR1 ENHRY and CDR2 SYGVKD. The CDR3 loop spans 14 amino acids. With V trimmed by 3 bases and J by 2 bases, 4 bases remained unmatched. The chain is built from TRBV10-3 and TRBJ2-7; 7 positions agree with TRBD1. This TCR was recovered from a woman in her thirties or forties in good health. Sample: blood. CDR3 in amino acids: CAISEQGTPYEQYF. In DNA, the CDR3 is TGTGCCATCAGTGAACAGGGGACCCCCTACGAGCAGTACTTC.